This T cell receptor beta chain was observed in a study of blood T cell repertoires in COVID-19. Study as a whole: Some COVID-19 samples were acute and others convalescent; all came from the United States, Italy and Spain. Sources were T cells, B-cell-depleted T cells, or PBMCs; the material itself was cDNA or gDNA.

Original processing notes: Amplified reference gene primers provided the basis for estimating nucleated cell counts. The method was immunoSEQ multiplex PCR; TCRdb's version includes in-frame clones alone and lacks a portion of them. Clone size and V and J calls were adopted from that table, with D and trimming inferred from the DNA. Among tens of thousands of clones, 81% were seen once, and the ten largest hold over 35%. The length of the CDR3 is 14 residues. CDR1 SGHTA and CDR2 FQGTGA come from the germline V gene. The V end lost 5 bases, the J end lost 0 bases, and 11 bases lay between the germline ends.

The TCR was taken from a man older than 75 with acute or convalescent COVID-19. The rearrangement links TRBV7-3 to TRBJ2-7, with TRBD2 as a possible D gene (6 bases). Sequencing used peripheral blood. The CDR3 region is CASSMQGGSYEQYF. In DNA, the CDR3 is TGTGCCAGCAGCATGCAGGGAGGCTCCTACGAGCAGTACTTC.